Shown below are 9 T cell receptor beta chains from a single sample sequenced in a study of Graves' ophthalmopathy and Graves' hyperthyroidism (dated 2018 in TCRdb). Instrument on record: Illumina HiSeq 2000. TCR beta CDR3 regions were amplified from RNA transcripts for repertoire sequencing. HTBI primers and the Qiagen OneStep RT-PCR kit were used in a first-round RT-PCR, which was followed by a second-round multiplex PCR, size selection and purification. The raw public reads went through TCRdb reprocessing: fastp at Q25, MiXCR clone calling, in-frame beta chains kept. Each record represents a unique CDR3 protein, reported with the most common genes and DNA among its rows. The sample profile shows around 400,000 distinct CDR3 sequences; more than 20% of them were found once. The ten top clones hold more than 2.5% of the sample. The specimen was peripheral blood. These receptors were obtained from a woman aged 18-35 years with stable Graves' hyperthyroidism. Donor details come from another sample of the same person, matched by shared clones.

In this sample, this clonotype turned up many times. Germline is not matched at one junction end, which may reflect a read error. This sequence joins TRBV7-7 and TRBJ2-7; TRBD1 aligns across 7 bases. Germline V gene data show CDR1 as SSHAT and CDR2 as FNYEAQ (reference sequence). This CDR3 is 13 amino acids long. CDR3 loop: CASSRDSGYEQYF. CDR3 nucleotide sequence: TGTGCTAGCAGCAGGGACAGTGGGTACGAGCAGTACTTC.

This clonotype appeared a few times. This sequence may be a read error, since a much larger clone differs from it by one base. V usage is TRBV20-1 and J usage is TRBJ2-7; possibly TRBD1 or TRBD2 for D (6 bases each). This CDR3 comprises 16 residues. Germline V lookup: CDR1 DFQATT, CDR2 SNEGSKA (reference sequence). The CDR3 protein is CNCYRVEAGIPYEQYF. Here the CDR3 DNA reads TGCAACTGCTACAGGGTGGAAGCGGGCATCCCCTACGAGCAGTACTTC.

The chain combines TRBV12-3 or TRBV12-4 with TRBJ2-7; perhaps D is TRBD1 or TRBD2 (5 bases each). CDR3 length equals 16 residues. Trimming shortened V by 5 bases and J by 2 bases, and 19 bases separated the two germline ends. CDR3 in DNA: TGTGCCAGCAGTCCCTCGGTGTTAGGGACCCCCTACGAGCAGTACTTC. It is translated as CASSPSVLGTPYEQYF.

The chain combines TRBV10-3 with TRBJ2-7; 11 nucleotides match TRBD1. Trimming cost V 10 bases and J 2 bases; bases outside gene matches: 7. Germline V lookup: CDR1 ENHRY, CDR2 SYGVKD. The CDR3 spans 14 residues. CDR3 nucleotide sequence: TGTGCCACCGACCGGGACAGGGGGGCCTACGAGCAGTACTTC. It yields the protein CATDRDRGAYEQYF.

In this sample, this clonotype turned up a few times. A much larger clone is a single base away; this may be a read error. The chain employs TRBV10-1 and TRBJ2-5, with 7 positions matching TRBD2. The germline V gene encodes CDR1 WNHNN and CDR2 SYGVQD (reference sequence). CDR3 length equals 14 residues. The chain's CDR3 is CASSDGGSKQTKYF. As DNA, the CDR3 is TGCGCCAGCAGTGACGGCGGGAGCAAGCAGACCAAGTACTTC.

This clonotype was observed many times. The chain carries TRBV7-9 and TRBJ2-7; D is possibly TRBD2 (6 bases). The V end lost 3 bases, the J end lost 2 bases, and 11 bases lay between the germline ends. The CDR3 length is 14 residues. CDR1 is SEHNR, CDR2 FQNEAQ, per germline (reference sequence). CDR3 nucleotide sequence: TGTGCCAGCAGCTTTGGAGGGTCAACCTACGAGCAGTACTTC. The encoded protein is CASSFGGSTYEQYF.

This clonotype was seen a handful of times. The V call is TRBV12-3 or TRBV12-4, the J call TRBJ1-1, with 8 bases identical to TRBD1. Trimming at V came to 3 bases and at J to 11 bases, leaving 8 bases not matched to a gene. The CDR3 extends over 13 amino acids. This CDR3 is CASSLEDRVFAFF. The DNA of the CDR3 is TGTGCCAGCAGTTTGGAGGACAGGGTGTTTGCTTTCTTT.

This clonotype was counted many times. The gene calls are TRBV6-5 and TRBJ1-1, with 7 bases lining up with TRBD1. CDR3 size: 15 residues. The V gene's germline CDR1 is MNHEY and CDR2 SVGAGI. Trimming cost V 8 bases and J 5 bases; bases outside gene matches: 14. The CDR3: CASHGTEGHWTEAFF. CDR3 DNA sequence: TGTGCCAGCCACGGGACAGAGGGGCACTGGACTGAAGCTTTCTTT.

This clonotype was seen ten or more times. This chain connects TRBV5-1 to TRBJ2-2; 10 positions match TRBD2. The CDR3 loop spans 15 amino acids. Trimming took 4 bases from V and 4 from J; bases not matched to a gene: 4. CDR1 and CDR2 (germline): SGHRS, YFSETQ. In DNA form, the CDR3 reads TGCGCCAGCAGCCCCGGGACTAGCGTCACCGGGGAGCTGTTTTTT. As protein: CASSPGTSVTGELFF. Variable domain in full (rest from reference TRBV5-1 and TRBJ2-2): KAGVTQTPRYLIKTRGQQVTLSCSPISGHRSVSWYQQTPGQGLQFLFEYFSETQRNKGNFPGRFSGRQFSNSRSEMNVSTLELGDSALYLCASSPGTSVTGELFFGEGSRLTVL.